Listed below are T cell receptor beta chains from one sample, sequenced in a study of graft-versus-host responses after intestinal transplantation. Their target antigens are unknown. TCRdb keeps only in-frame clones here, not all; method: immunoSEQ multiplex PCR. This table holds over 100,000 clones, 90% to 95% found once. The sample in question was unstimulated CD8+ T cells sorted from spleen or lymph node cells, obtained before transplant. The receptors were sampled from a human donor who was the organ donor for an intestinal transplant. Both conserved end residues are part of each CDR3. Fields, in order: D gene, V gene, J gene, clone size, CDR3 DNA, CDR3 protein. The D gene is left open where the match is weak. Clone size is given for some rows only: seen once, a few or many times, or a class if the clone is expanded.

.	TRBV7-9	TRBJ2-1	.	TGTGCCAGCCATATGGAAGGGCGGATTGGTACTAATGAGCAGTTCTTC	CASHMEGRIGTNEQFF
TRBD2	TRBV9	TRBJ2-5	.	TGTGCCAGCAGCGTACGGACTAGCGGGAGGGCCGGAGAAGAGACCCAGTACTTC	CASSVRTSGRAGEETQYF
.	TRBV7-2	TRBJ2-7	few	TGTGCCAGCAGCGACCGGGCCAGTCCCATCTACGAGCAGTACTTC	CASSDRASPIYEQYF
.	TRBV28	TRBJ1-2	.	TGTGCCAGCAGTTTCGAGGCAGGGTACTATGGCTACACCTTC	CASSFEAGYYGYTF
TRBD2	TRBV9	TRBJ2-2	.	TGTGCCAGCAGCCCCCTGGGGGGGAGCACCGGGGAGCTGTTTTTT	CASSPLGGSTGELFF
.	TRBV19	TRBJ2-7	.	TGTGCCAGTAGCGGGCGGGGACCCTACGAGCAGTACTTC	CASSGRGPYEQYF
.	TRBV11-2	TRBJ2-7	.	TGTGCCAGCAGCTTTACCGGGCCCTATATCCCCTACGAGCAGTACTTC	CASSFTGPYIPYEQYF
TRBD1	TRBV25-1	TRBJ2-7	.	TGTGCCAGCAGTGGTTGGGACAGACCCTACGAGCAGTACTTC	CASSGWDRPYEQYF
.	TRBV4-3	TRBJ1-2	.	TGCGCCAGCAGCCAAGATCGGGGGTCGGCGCCACCTTATGGCTACACCTTC	CASSQDRGSAPPYGYTF
TRBD2	TRBV29-1	TRBJ2-1	.	TGCAGCGGAGAAGCGGGAGGTGGCAATGAGCAGTTCTTC	CSGEAGGGNEQFF
.	TRBV27	TRBJ2-1	.	TGTGCCAGCAGTTTAGCCCCAATGGGTGAGCAGTTCTTC	CASSLAPMGEQFF